Each of the 15 T cell receptor beta chains below was sequenced from the same sample in a study of T cells in localized non-small cell lung cancer. Libraries were prepared by immunoSEQ multiplex PCR; TCRdb keeps only in-frame clonotypes and omits some of them. The sample consists of 75,000 to 95,000 clones, less than 85% of them appearing once. The input for sequencing was PBMCs, taken before any cancer treatment. The source of these receptors is a man aged 35 to 70 with stage II squamous cell lung carcinoma.

Only a few counts were recorded for this clone. The chain combines TRBV10-2 with TRBJ2-1; 11 bases align to TRBD2. Germline V lookup: CDR1 WSHSY, CDR2 SAAADI. V dropped 7 bases and J dropped 8; count of bases not matched to a gene: 10. The CDR3 has 15 residues. The CDR3 reads CASNSGRAIGHEQFF. CDR3 coding DNA: TGCGCCAGCAATAGCGGGAGGGCCATCGGCCATGAGCAGTTCTTC.

Only a few counts were recorded for this clone. V and J are TRBV9 and TRBJ1-6; D gene uncertain. V was pared by 3 bases and J by 10 bases, with 14 bases between. Germline CDR1 reads SGDLS; CDR2 reads YYNGEE. CDR3 length equals 14 residues. The CDR3 region has the DNA TGTGCCAGCAGCGGTGGGCGATTCGAGTCACCCCTCCACTTT. Its translation is CASSGGRFESPLHF. The full variable domain, its missing parts supplied by reference TRBV9 and TRBJ1-6, is DSGVTQTPKHLITATGQRVTLRCSPRSGDLSVYWYQQSLDQGLQFLIQYYNGEERAKGNILERFSAQQFPDLHSELNLSSLELGDSALYFCASSGGRFESPLHFGNGTRLTVT.

The rearrangement uses TRBV28 and TRBJ2-7; D is possibly TRBD2 (5 bases). V lost 5 bases to trimming and J lost 3 bases, with 14 bases between them. The CDR3 consists of 14 residues. The V gene's germline CDR1 is MDHEN and CDR2 SYDVKM. This chain's CDR3 is CASSPRTLDYEQYF. For the CDR3, the DNA is TGTGCCAGCAGTCCCCGGACTTTAGACTACGAGCAGTACTTC. Full variable domain (missing parts from reference TRBV28 and TRBJ2-7): DVKVTQSSRYLVKRTGEKVFLECVQDMDHENMFWYRQDPGLGLRLIYFSYDVKMKEKGDIPEGYSVSREKKERFSLILESASTNQTSMYLCASSPRTLDYEQYFGPGTRLTVT.

The genes are TRBV7-9 and TRBJ2-1; TRBD2 might be the D (6 bases). V gave up 3 bases and J gave up 3 bases, with 18 bases separating them. Germline assignment: CDR1 SEHNR and CDR2 FQNEAQ (reference sequence). This CDR3 contains 17 residues. The CDR3 protein is CASSLNVWDSLYNEQFF. The DNA for the CDR3 is TGTGCCAGCAGCTTGAATGTCTGGGACTCTCTCTACAATGAGCAGTTCTTC.

This clone was counted once. The chain's CDR3 is CASSLAGTGGEDYGYTF. The CDR3, as DNA: TGCGCCAGCAGCTTGGCCGGGACAGGGGGCGAGGACTATGGCTACACCTTC. The chain employs TRBV5-1 and TRBJ1-2; 12 bases are a match to TRBD1. The CDR3 covers 17 residues. After removal of 0 bases from V and 3 bases from J, the junction contained 6 bases not matched to a gene. Looked up from germline, CDR1 is SGHRS and CDR2 is YFSETQ.

This rearrangement joins TRBV14 to TRBJ2-3; 8 bases map to TRBD2. The CDR3 length is 16 residues. The ends lost 4 bases at V and 1 base at J; junction bases unmatched: 7. CDR1 and CDR2 (germline): SGHDN, FVKESK. CDR3 sequence reads: CASSRFSGTGTDTQYF. The DNA of the CDR3 is TGTGCCAGCAGCCGATTTAGCGGGACCGGCACAGATACGCAGTATTTT.

The table lists this clone with a count of one. The rearrangement links TRBV14 to TRBJ1-2, with TRBD1 matching 10 bases. The germline V gene has CDR1 SGHDN and CDR2 FVKESK. J gave up 6 bases and V 1 base, and 5 bases lay outside the gene matches. The CDR3 extends over 15 amino acids. DNA for the CDR3: TGTGCCAGCAGCCAAGCTACAGACAGGGGGCATGGCTACACCTTC. This gives the protein CASSQATDRGHGYTF.

J is TRBJ1-4 and V is TRBV5-1, with D possibly being TRBD1 (6 bases). The germline V gene encodes CDR1 SGHRS and CDR2 YFSETQ. V was clipped by 0 bases and J by 0 bases, with 12 bases between them. This CDR3 has 17 residues. The CDR3 DNA is TGCGCCAGCAGCTTGGGTCAGGGGCCCTCAACTAATGAAAAACTGTTTTTT. Residues: CASSLGQGPSTNEKLFF.

The chain links TRBV15 to TRBJ2-7; D tentatively reads TRBD1 or TRBD2 (5 bases each). This CDR3 contains 15 residues. Germline CDR1 and CDR2: LNHNV and YYDKDF (reference sequence). Between the trimmed V and J ends, which lost 0 bases and 6 bases, there was a span of 15 bases. CDR3 coding DNA: TGTGCCACCAGCAGAGACGTGGGGGTCGTGAGCGAGCAGTACTTC. Translated, it gives CATSRDVGVVSEQYF. The variable domain in full, with the rest retrieved from reference TRBV15 and TRBJ2-7, is DAMVIQNPRYQVTQFGKPVTLSCSQTLNHNVMYWYQQKSSQAPKLLFHYYDKDFNNEADTPDNFQSRRPNTSFCFLDIRSPGLGDTAMYLCATSRDVGVVSEQYFGPGTRLTVT.

The CDR3 DNA follows: TGTGCCAGCAGCCAAACTCAGGGGGCTGGTGGCTACACCTTC. Its protein product is CASSQTQGAGGYTF. This chain links TRBV4-2 with TRBJ1-2; 8 bases map to TRBD1. V lost 2 bases, J lost 7 bases, and 6 bases stayed unmatched. This CDR3 is 14 amino acids long. The germline V gene has CDR1 LGHNA and CDR2 YNFKEQ.

The rearrangement uses TRBV28 and TRBJ2-7, with a weak D call TRBD2 (5 bases). Germline-derived CDR1 and CDR2 are MDHEN and SYDVKM. Trimming pared 2 bases from V and 2 bases from J, leaving 10 bases between. The CDR3 spans 14 residues. This CDR3 is CASSLPDGTYEQYF. The CDR3 bases are TGTGCCAGCAGTTTACCGGACGGGACCTACGAGCAGTACTTC.

CDR3 sequence reads: CASSQSPRTGLVHGYTF. CDR3 DNA sequence: TGTGCCAGCAGCCAGAGCCCTAGGACAGGGTTGGTCCATGGCTACACCTTC. The chain employs TRBV14 and TRBJ1-2; 8 nucleotides align to TRBD1. V lost 3 bases and J lost 6; bases outside the gene matches: 15. The CDR3 is made up of 17 amino acids. Germline V lookup: CDR1 SGHDN, CDR2 FVKESK. Full variable domain (missing parts from reference TRBV14 and TRBJ1-2): EAGVTQFPSHSVIEKGQTVTLRCDPISGHDNLYWYRRVMGKEIKFLLHFVKESKQDESGMPNNRFLAERTGGTYSTLKVQPAELEDSGVYFCASSQSPRTGLVHGYTFGSGTRLTVV.

In regard to this clone: Distinct nucleotide sequences in the sample also encode this CDR3. The J gene is TRBJ2-5, the V gene TRBV7-9; the D is unclear. Trimming stripped 1 base from V and 3 bases from J, with 3 bases between. Germline-derived CDR1 and CDR2 are SEHNR and FQNEAQ (reference sequence). This CDR3 region has 12 residues. The CDR3 DNA reads as TGTGCCAGCAGCTTAGTCGAAGAGACCCAGTACTTC. It translates to CASSLVEETQYF.

The chain carries TRBV19 and TRBJ1-2; D gene unclear. The CDR3 extends over 14 amino acids. Deletions cut 9 bases from V and 8 bases from J, with 22 bases between. CDR1 is LNHDA and CDR2 is SQIVND in the germline V gene (reference sequence). The DNA for the CDR3 is TGTGCCAGCACCCGCTGGGGATCCCAAGGCGGCTACACCTTC. Its translation is CASTRWGSQGGYTF.

The V gene is TRBV7-2, the J gene TRBJ2-2; TRBD2 matches 15 bases. The V gene end was trimmed by 6 bases and the J gene end by 5 bases; junction bases not matched to a gene: 7. CDR1 SGHTA and CDR2 FQGNSA come from the germline V gene. The CDR3 is 17 amino acids. The CDR3 loop is CASRLDGLAGGTGELFF. CDR3 in DNA: TGTGCCAGCAGGCTAGATGGACTAGCGGGGGGGACCGGGGAGCTGTTTTTT. Filled out from reference TRBV7-2 and TRBJ2-2, the complete variable domain reads GAGVSQSPSNKVTEKGKDVELRCDPISGHTALYWYRQSLGQGLEFLIYFQGNSAPDKSGLPSDRFSAERTGGSVSTLTIQRTQQEDSAVYLCASRLDGLAGGTGELFFGEGSRLTVL.